This T cell receptor beta chain was recovered during a study of cytomegalovirus exposure and HLA in healthy donors. Study outcomes and limitations: Sequences of the TCR beta chain were said to predict the HLA-A and HLA-B alleles of most subjects accurately. Across donors, most TCRs were seen rarely, yet some public ones were widespread. Later analysis demonstrated an association between a missense DCLRE1C variant and TCR beta V- and J-gene trimming.

V was cut by 3 bases and J by 0 bases, with 12 bases left in between. The CDR3 totals 16 residues. Germline V gene sequence: CDR1 SGHTA, CDR2 FQGNSA. The sample holds one count of this clone. What it recognizes is unknown. Amplification used 60 Vbeta primers and 13 Jbeta primers. The assay was immunoSEQ multiplex PCR, and TCRdb's table has in-frame clones only and misses some. The table shows 100,000 to 150,000 clones, with around 72% occurring only once. This chain connects TRBV7-2 to TRBJ1-5; TRBD1 might be the D (6 bases). Sequencing was done on a sample of PBMCs. The TCR comes from a man aged 30 to 39 in good health and CMV-seronegative. CDR3 sequence reads: CASSLDRSNSNQPQHF. CDR3 DNA sequence: TGTGCCAGCAGCTTGGACAGATCTAATAGCAATCAGCCCCAGCATTTT.